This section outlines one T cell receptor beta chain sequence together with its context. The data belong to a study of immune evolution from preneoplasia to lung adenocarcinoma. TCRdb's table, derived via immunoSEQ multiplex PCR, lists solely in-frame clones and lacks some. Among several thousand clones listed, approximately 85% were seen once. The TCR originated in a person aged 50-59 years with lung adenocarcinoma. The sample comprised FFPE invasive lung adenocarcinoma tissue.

CDR3 loop: CASSGGGPPPTEAFF. The CDR3 coding sequence is TGCGCCAGCAGCGGGGGGGGGCCTCCCCCCACTGAAGCTTTCTTT. The rearrangement links TRBV5-1 to TRBJ1-1; tentative D call: TRBD1 (6 bases). CDR3 size: 15 residues. Germline V gene data show CDR1 as SGHRS and CDR2 as YFSETQ. V lost 4 bases, J lost 4 bases, and 17 bases lay in between.